Detailed here is one TCR beta chain. Its antigen is not yet known. The record has no base qualities; no much larger clone is one base away. V gives up 1 base and J gives up 2 bases, and the segment between their germline ends measures 10 bases. CDR1 and CDR2, looked up from the germline V gene, are SGHDT and YYEEEE. The CDR3 sequence holds 14 residues, the cysteine and phenylalanine included. Solely the CDR3 DNA is kept, with 42 bases framed from the first base. Collaborating institutions collected whole blood in K2EDTA tubes following their own protocols. For TCRbeta analysis, collaborator samples were shipped as frozen whole blood, as isolated PBMCs, or as DNA extracted from either sample type. The data originate from a study of blood T cell repertoires in COVID-19 (dated by TCRdb to 2018 to 2020). For the study in its entirety: Samples from collaborators originated in the United States, Italy and Spain and spanned both the acute and convalescent phases of COVID-19. The material from the prospective study consisted of cDNA or gDNA derived from T cells, B-cell-depleted T cells, or PBMCs. Subjects who had been exposed to COVID-19, were actively infected with it, or had recovered from it provided the deeply sampled blood TCRbeta repertoires that made up the dataset. The repertoires were released in a freely available public database intended as a resource for research on the immune response to SARS-CoV-2. Samples were obtained from the ongoing ImmuneRACE study (first 160 participants) and from over 1,000 subjects provided by 6 global collaborators. Sample metadata almost always included a de-identified subject ID, COVID-19 status, age in years and sex. Where HLA class I and class II types were available, the types were taken from metadata supplied by the sample provider, not from assay-based typing.

TCRbeta CDR3 regions were amplified from genomic DNA by means of the immunoSEQ Assay, a bias-controlled multiplex PCR. The published analysis was carried out like this. The number of nucleated cells in each sample was estimated by amplification of reference gene primers within the assay. Sequence reads were collapsed and filtered to measure the absolute abundance of every unique TCRbeta CDR3 rearrangement. For each sample, productive Simpson clonality was calculated as the square root of Simpson's diversity index over productive rearrangements. TCRdb limited this immuneACCESS table to in-frame rearrangements with V and J called. A share of clones is missing; checked studies link under half to unresolved V genes, and the rest is unexplained. V and J calls and clone size are given by that table; D and trimming were obtained from the DNA. The sample has fewer than 90,000 clones on record, 85% to 90% of them singletons. Less than 2% of the sample goes to the ten largest clones.

Results and caveats for the whole study, not just this receptor: Clinical and demographic metadata were provided uncurated, with the amount varying by source and participant.

Sequences were obtained from peripheral blood. The sequence is built from TRBV5-6 and TRBJ2-7; the D gene is perhaps TRBD2, on 6 matching bases. The sequence came from a woman of 80 years or more with active or convalescent COVID-19. The CDR3 region reads CASSLISGTYEQYF. In nucleotide form, the sequence is TGTGCCAGCAGCTTGATTAGCGGTACCTACGAGCAGTACTTC.